The present TCR beta chain was sequenced within a study of regulatory T cells in long-lasting Graves disease. The study's findings and limits: Sampling was limited to peripheral blood rather than thyroid tissue. Persistent Graves' cases showed lower TCR diversity than newly diagnosed cases.

Time point reported: newly diagnosed GD, antithyroid drugs for less than 3 months. There was RNA extracted from PBMCs, and the TCR library was made from it. Graves' disease diagnosis was established per American Thyroid Association guidelines. Staff took roughly 8.1 milliliters of peripheral blood and put it into EDTA tubes. At least ten counts were recorded for this clonotype. The target antigen is unknown. This CDR3 spans 18 amino acids. Trimming removed 9 bases from V and 1 base from J, with 24 bases in between. CDR1 and CDR2 (germline): MNHNS, SASEGT. TCR beta libraries were built with iRepertoire HTBI primers and Arm-PCR of CDR3 regions. A single record per CDR3 protein comes from TCRdb applying MiXCR to the multiplex PCR reads. This table has about 370,000 distinct CDR3 sequences, around 15% appearing once.

The receptor was isolated from a female donor with Graves disease. Material: peripheral blood mononuclear cells (PBMCs), obtained at new diagnosis, from a patient treated with antithyroid drugs. The chain has TRBV6-1 and TRBJ2-2; tentatively, D is TRBD1 (5 bases). The chain's CDR3 is CASNSYWASQGNTGELFF. CDR3 coding DNA: TGTGCCAGTAACTCATACTGGGCCTCTCAGGGGAACACCGGGGAGCTGTTTTTT.